The rows below give T cell receptor beta chains drawn from one sample of a study of cytomegalovirus exposure and HLA in healthy donors. Profiled with immunoSEQ multiplex PCR; TCRdb holds only in-frame clones, not every one. The sample has 200,000 to 250,000 clones, approximately 79% seen once. The sample taken for sequencing was PBMCs. These receptors were taken from a man between 50 and 59 years old in good health and CMV-seronegative. Each CDR3 is given with its conserved first and last residue. Fields, in order: D gene, clone size, V gene, J gene, CDR3 protein, CDR3 DNA. A D gene is named only where the DNA matches it firmly. Part of the rows lack a size; the others show once, few, many or a class for expanded clones.

D gene: .; clone size: .; V gene: TRBV19; J gene: TRBJ1-5; CDR3 protein: CASSILGDNQPQHF; CDR3 DNA: TGTGCCAGTAGTATCTTGGGAGACAATCAGCCCCAGCATTTT
D gene: .; clone size: .; V gene: TRBV5-4; J gene: TRBJ2-2; CDR3 protein: CASSLARGNTGELFF; CDR3 DNA: TGTGCCAGCAGCTTGGCGCGAGGGAACACCGGGGAGCTGTTTTTT
D gene: TRBD1; clone size: .; V gene: TRBV2; J gene: TRBJ1-3; CDR3 protein: CASKYGRGRPGNTIYF; CDR3 DNA: TGTGCCAGCAAATACGGTAGGGGGCGGCCCGGAAACACCATATATTTT
D gene: .; clone size: .; V gene: TRBV7-3; J gene: TRBJ1-6; CDR3 protein: CASSLSAGDSPLHF; CDR3 DNA: TGTGCCAGCAGCTTATCGGCCGGGGATTCACCCCTCCACTTT
D gene: TRBD1; clone size: .; V gene: TRBV18; J gene: TRBJ1-1; CDR3 protein: CASSPLSQGGYTEAFF; CDR3 DNA: TGTGCCAGCTCACCACTCTCACAGGGGGGGTACACTGAAGCTTTCTTT
D gene: .; clone size: .; V gene: TRBV5-1; J gene: TRBJ1-5; CDR3 protein: CASSLASGNQPQHF; CDR3 DNA: TGCGCCAGCAGCTTGGCCTCAGGGAATCAGCCCCAGCATTTT
D gene: TRBD1; clone size: .; V gene: TRBV19; J gene: TRBJ1-5; CDR3 protein: CASSIDAGQGAWPQHF; CDR3 DNA: TGTGCCAGTAGTATAGATGCTGGACAGGGGGCTTGGCCCCAGCATTTT
D gene: TRBD2; clone size: few; V gene: TRBV19; J gene: TRBJ2-6; CDR3 protein: CASSPRGLAGTGANVLTF; CDR3 DNA: TGTGCCAGTAGTCCACGAGGGCTAGCGGGAACCGGGGCCAACGTCCTGACTTTC
D gene: TRBD2; clone size: once; V gene: TRBV6-1; J gene: TRBJ2-1; CDR3 protein: CASSEGGISSYNEQFF; CDR3 DNA: TGTGCCAGCAGTGAGGGGGGGATAAGCTCCTACAATGAGCAGTTCTTC
D gene: .; clone size: .; V gene: TRBV28; J gene: TRBJ1-4; CDR3 protein: CASSPGGPTNEKLFF; CDR3 DNA: TGTGCCAGCAGTCCCGGGGGGCCGACTAATGAAAAACTGTTTTTT
D gene: .; clone size: .; V gene: TRBV27; J gene: TRBJ1-5; CDR3 protein: CASSLQGPNQPQHF; CDR3 DNA: TGTGCCAGCAGTTTACAGGGGCCCAATCAGCCCCAGCATTTT
D gene: TRBD1; clone size: .; V gene: TRBV7-9; J gene: TRBJ2-5; CDR3 protein: CASSLGRGGQGETQYF; CDR3 DNA: TGTGCCAGCAGCTTAGGCCGAGGGGGACAGGGGGAGACCCAGTACTTC
D gene: TRBD2; clone size: .; V gene: TRBV7-9; J gene: TRBJ2-7; CDR3 protein: CANSLWSGGSYEQYF; CDR3 DNA: TGTGCCAACAGCTTATGGTCGGGAGGCTCCTACGAGCAGTACTTC
D gene: .; clone size: .; V gene: TRBV7-2; J gene: TRBJ2-7; CDR3 protein: CASSPGGYSYEQYF; CDR3 DNA: TGTGCCAGCAGCCCTGGAGGGTACTCCTACGAGCAGTACTTC
D gene: TRBD2; clone size: once; V gene: TRBV28; J gene: TRBJ2-2; CDR3 protein: CASSLWGTGAGGPGGELFF; CDR3 DNA: TGTGCCAGCAGTTTATGGGGGACCGGAGCGGGAGGGCCCGGCGGGGAGCTGTTTTTT
D gene: .; clone size: .; V gene: TRBV7-3; J gene: TRBJ2-5; CDR3 protein: CASSLRRGQETQYF; CDR3 DNA: TGTGCCAGCAGCTTAAGGCGGGGACAAGAGACCCAGTACTTC
D gene: TRBD1; clone size: .; V gene: TRBV30; J gene: TRBJ1-5; CDR3 protein: CAWSVRAGDRVNQPQHF; CDR3 DNA: TGTGCCTGGAGTGTAAGGGCAGGGGACAGGGTGAATCAGCCCCAGCATTTT
D gene: .; clone size: .; V gene: TRBV27; J gene: TRBJ2-3; CDR3 protein: CASSKHTDTQYF; CDR3 DNA: TGTGCCAGCAGTAAACACACAGATACGCAGTATTTT
D gene: .; clone size: .; V gene: TRBV9; J gene: TRBJ1-3; CDR3 protein: CASSLESAGRNTIYF; CDR3 DNA: TGTGCCAGCAGCTTAGAGTCGGCAGGGAGAAACACCATATATTTT
D gene: .; clone size: .; V gene: TRBV5-1; J gene: TRBJ1-1; CDR3 protein: CASSLATGNTEAFF; CDR3 DNA: TGCGCCAGCAGCTTGGCAACTGGGAACACTGAAGCTTTCTTT
D gene: .; clone size: .; V gene: TRBV6-5; J gene: TRBJ1-5; CDR3 protein: CASSYPGQPQHF; CDR3 DNA: TGTGCCAGCAGTTACCCGGGGCAGCCCCAGCATTTT
D gene: .; clone size: once; V gene: TRBV5-4; J gene: TRBJ2-5; CDR3 protein: CASSLVRGGAETQYF; CDR3 DNA: TGTGCCAGCAGCTTGGTTCGTGGAGGGGCAGAGACCCAGTACTTC
D gene: .; clone size: .; V gene: TRBV7-2; J gene: TRBJ2-3; CDR3 protein: CASSYLPGGGDTQYF; CDR3 DNA: TGTGCCAGCAGTTATCTACCAGGTGGAGGGGATACGCAGTATTTT
D gene: .; clone size: .; V gene: TRBV9; J gene: TRBJ2-2; CDR3 protein: CASSVEPPTGELFF; CDR3 DNA: TGTGCCAGCAGCGTAGAGCCTCCCACCGGGGAGCTGTTTTTT
D gene: .; clone size: .; V gene: TRBV5-1; J gene: TRBJ2-5; CDR3 protein: CASSLALAGQKTQYF; CDR3 DNA: TGCGCCAGCAGCTTGGCCTTGGCAGGGCAAAAGACCCAGTACTTC
D gene: .; clone size: .; V gene: TRBV6-1; J gene: TRBJ1-5; CDR3 protein: CASSLDRIDQPQHF; CDR3 DNA: TGTGCCAGCAGTCTCGACAGGATTGATCAGCCCCAGCATTTT
D gene: TRBD1; clone size: .; V gene: TRBV7-6; J gene: TRBJ2-3; CDR3 protein: CASSLGAGGNTDTQYF; CDR3 DNA: TGTGCCAGCAGCTTAGGGGCAGGGGGTAACACAGATACGCAGTATTTT
D gene: TRBD1; clone size: .; V gene: TRBV5-1; J gene: TRBJ1-2; CDR3 protein: CASSLDPGQGSGYTF; CDR3 DNA: TGCGCCAGCAGCTTGGATCCGGGACAGGGGAGTGGCTACACCTTC
D gene: TRBD2; clone size: .; V gene: TRBV27; J gene: TRBJ2-3; CDR3 protein: CASSLYGTSVPSTDTQYF; CDR3 DNA: TGTGCCAGCAGTTTATATGGGACTAGCGTACCCTCCACAGATACGCAGTATTTT
D gene: .; clone size: once; V gene: TRBV19; J gene: TRBJ2-7; CDR3 protein: CASSLAGETYEQYF; CDR3 DNA: TGTGCCAGTAGTCTGGCAGGGGAAACCTACGAGCAGTACTTC
D gene: .; clone size: .; V gene: TRBV5-1; J gene: TRBJ2-2; CDR3 protein: CASSSGQTTGELFF; CDR3 DNA: TGCGCCAGCAGCTCCGGACAGACCACCGGGGAGCTGTTTTTT
D gene: TRBD1; clone size: .; V gene: TRBV5-1; J gene: TRBJ2-2; CDR3 protein: CASSYNRGPGTGELFF; CDR3 DNA: TGCGCCAGCAGCTACAACAGGGGGCCCGGCACCGGGGAGCTGTTTTTT
D gene: TRBD1; clone size: .; V gene: TRBV10-3; J gene: TRBJ2-7; CDR3 protein: CAISPGTGIYEQYF; CDR3 DNA: TGTGCCATCAGCCCCGGGACAGGAATCTACGAGCAGTACTTC
D gene: TRBD1; clone size: .; V gene: TRBV29-1; J gene: TRBJ1-1; CDR3 protein: CSVPRGPWDTEAFF; CDR3 DNA: TGCAGCGTCCCCAGGGGGCCATGGGACACTGAAGCTTTCTTT
D gene: .; clone size: few; V gene: TRBV30; J gene: TRBJ2-7; CDR3 protein: CAWRSVHEQYF; CDR3 DNA: TGTGCCTGGAGATCCGTCCACGAGCAGTACTTC